Listed below are T cell receptor beta chains from one sample, sequenced in a study of shared clonotypes between healthy human individuals. The data were produced by immunoSEQ multiplex PCR, yet TCRdb's version contains in-frame clones alone and is incomplete. The sample lists 1,500,000 or so clones; less than 99% were seen once. The sequencing sample was made of naive CD4+ T cells sorted from blood. The receptors originated from a man aged 25 to 40 in good health. Each CDR3 is given with its conserved first and last residue. The D gene is left open where the match is weak.

cdr3_aa: CASTSLVGGDAEQYF; v_call: TRBV5-1; j_call: TRBJ2-7; d_call: TRBD2
cdr3_aa: CASSVAWGLETQYF; v_call: TRBV9; j_call: TRBJ2-5; d_call: -
cdr3_aa: CATHGGPDVGELFF; v_call: TRBV10-3; j_call: TRBJ2-2; d_call: -
cdr3_aa: CASSGRDRDYNEQFF; v_call: TRBV7-2; j_call: TRBJ2-1; d_call: TRBD1
cdr3_aa: CASWGEVGNAGELFF; v_call: TRBV5-6; j_call: TRBJ2-2; d_call: -
cdr3_aa: CASSFRLATDEQFF; v_call: TRBV5-1; j_call: TRBJ2-1; d_call: -
cdr3_aa: CASSGTGSARDPDTQYF; v_call: TRBV6-1; j_call: TRBJ2-3; d_call: -
cdr3_aa: CASSHMDEQFF; v_call: TRBV6-6; j_call: TRBJ2-1; d_call: -
cdr3_aa: CSVEDGRVYGYTF; v_call: TRBV29-1; j_call: TRBJ1-2; d_call: -
cdr3_aa: CASSEGVVETQYF; v_call: TRBV6-1; j_call: TRBJ2-5; d_call: -
cdr3_aa: CASSRRGFNEKLFF; v_call: TRBV5-1; j_call: TRBJ1-4; d_call: TRBD1
cdr3_aa: CAWSVLFQSGKYF; v_call: TRBV30; j_call: TRBJ2-3; d_call: TRBD2
cdr3_aa: CASSQGLAGRSDTQYF; v_call: TRBV14; j_call: TRBJ2-3; d_call: TRBD2
cdr3_aa: CASSLAFRVTRWTQYF; v_call: TRBV11-2; j_call: TRBJ2-5; d_call: -
cdr3_aa: CATSRASNQPQHF; v_call: TRBV15; j_call: TRBJ1-5; d_call: -
cdr3_aa: CASSRGRGTSEQYF; v_call: TRBV11-3; j_call: TRBJ2-7; d_call: -
cdr3_aa: CATSRAGAFDEKLFF; v_call: TRBV15; j_call: TRBJ1-4; d_call: -
cdr3_aa: CASSPDVLRNEQFF; v_call: TRBV18; j_call: TRBJ2-1; d_call: -
cdr3_aa: CASNYQDRNTEAFF; v_call: TRBV6-5; j_call: TRBJ1-1; d_call: -
cdr3_aa: CAWTSEFGRSYTF; v_call: TRBV30; j_call: TRBJ1-2; d_call: -
cdr3_aa: CASSGWGKETQYF; v_call: TRBV19; j_call: TRBJ2-5; d_call: -
cdr3_aa: CASSYTTGHGYTF; v_call: TRBV6-6; j_call: TRBJ1-2; d_call: -
cdr3_aa: CASSPSLAESTDTQYF; v_call: TRBV18; j_call: TRBJ2-3; d_call: TRBD2
cdr3_aa: CASSAGLAEENEQYF; v_call: TRBV7-7; j_call: TRBJ2-7; d_call: TRBD2
cdr3_aa: CASSPPGQGQETQYF; v_call: TRBV18; j_call: TRBJ2-5; d_call: TRBD1
cdr3_aa: CASSLATGFYGYTF; v_call: TRBV5-1; j_call: TRBJ1-2; d_call: TRBD1
cdr3_aa: CASTRRWGFSNQPQHF; v_call: TRBV19; j_call: TRBJ1-5; d_call: -
cdr3_aa: CASSRTRDRVPYF; v_call: TRBV2; j_call: TRBJ2-7; d_call: -
cdr3_aa: CASSFPGGHEQYF; v_call: TRBV7-8; j_call: TRBJ2-7; d_call: TRBD1
cdr3_aa: CASSGGGTYEQYF; v_call: TRBV5-5; j_call: TRBJ2-7; d_call: TRBD2
cdr3_aa: CASSRYRDPLSYEQYF; v_call: TRBV9; j_call: TRBJ2-7; d_call: -
cdr3_aa: CASHTWGANTGELFF; v_call: TRBV5-1; j_call: TRBJ2-2; d_call: -
cdr3_aa: CASSEHGGTNTEAFF; v_call: TRBV19; j_call: TRBJ1-1; d_call: -
cdr3_aa: CASSRTGASSTDTQYF; v_call: TRBV6-4; j_call: TRBJ2-3; d_call: -
cdr3_aa: CASAKDRFVYEQYF; v_call: TRBV5-1; j_call: TRBJ2-7; d_call: TRBD1
cdr3_aa: CASSLGSDYTYEQYF; v_call: TRBV7-2; j_call: TRBJ2-7; d_call: -
cdr3_aa: CASSPDRTGTDQPQHF; v_call: TRBV18; j_call: TRBJ1-5; d_call: TRBD1
cdr3_aa: CASSVALAGGDNEQFF; v_call: TRBV9; j_call: TRBJ2-1; d_call: TRBD2
cdr3_aa: CASSFDGGYTF; v_call: TRBV28; j_call: TRBJ1-2; d_call: -
cdr3_aa: CAISESGVSKGVGYTF; v_call: TRBV10-3; j_call: TRBJ1-2; d_call: -
cdr3_aa: CASRARGYHEQYF; v_call: TRBV28; j_call: TRBJ2-7; d_call: -
cdr3_aa: CASSVGLAGVGDTQYF; v_call: TRBV9; j_call: TRBJ2-3; d_call: TRBD2
cdr3_aa: CASSPRGQGGEKLFF; v_call: TRBV18; j_call: TRBJ1-4; d_call: TRBD1
cdr3_aa: CASSGSNQETQYF; v_call: TRBV2; j_call: TRBJ2-5; d_call: -
cdr3_aa: CASILDPLSGYTF; v_call: TRBV7-9; j_call: TRBJ1-2; d_call: -
cdr3_aa: CASSLVPAGGYEQYF; v_call: TRBV5-1; j_call: TRBJ2-7; d_call: TRBD2
cdr3_aa: CASSESGSTDTQYF; v_call: TRBV25-1; j_call: TRBJ2-3; d_call: -
cdr3_aa: CASSVVDTSYEQYF; v_call: TRBV9; j_call: TRBJ2-7; d_call: -
cdr3_aa: CASSLESGQTYNEQFF; v_call: TRBV11-2; j_call: TRBJ2-1; d_call: TRBD1
cdr3_aa: CASSGRRQTSNQPQHF; v_call: TRBV6-1; j_call: TRBJ1-5; d_call: -
cdr3_aa: CASSPVGSYNEQFF; v_call: TRBV19; j_call: TRBJ2-1; d_call: -
cdr3_aa: CASAPDRVNTGELFF; v_call: TRBV5-1; j_call: TRBJ2-2; d_call: TRBD1
cdr3_aa: CASSLTSQETQYF; v_call: TRBV28; j_call: TRBJ2-5; d_call: -
cdr3_aa: CASSQISGSGGTQYF; v_call: TRBV14; j_call: TRBJ2-5; d_call: -
cdr3_aa: CASSTSSGEQYF; v_call: TRBV7-8; j_call: TRBJ2-7; d_call: TRBD2
cdr3_aa: CSVRPGETQYF; v_call: TRBV29-1; j_call: TRBJ2-5; d_call: -
cdr3_aa: CAISESGRDYEQYF; v_call: TRBV10-3; j_call: TRBJ2-7; d_call: -